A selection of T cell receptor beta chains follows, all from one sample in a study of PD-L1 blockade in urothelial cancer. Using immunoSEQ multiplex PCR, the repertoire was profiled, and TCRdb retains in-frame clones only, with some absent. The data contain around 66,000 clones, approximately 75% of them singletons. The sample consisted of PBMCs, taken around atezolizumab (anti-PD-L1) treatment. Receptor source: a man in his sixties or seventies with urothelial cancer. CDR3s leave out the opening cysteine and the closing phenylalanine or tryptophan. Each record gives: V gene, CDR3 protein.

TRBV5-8	ASGRQRNTEAF
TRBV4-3	ASSQEAQGPNTGELF
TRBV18	ASSPAIAGDEQY
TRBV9	ASAPGLVGTQY
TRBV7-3	ASSSSGSVTDTQY
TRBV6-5	ASSPGGGEQY
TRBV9	ASSPRPETSGAYEQY
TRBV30	AWSTGGQNNEQF
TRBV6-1	ASSEREGTGGYEQY
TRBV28	ASSLVQVGEQY